This TCR beta chain stems from a study of molecular identifiers for immune sequencing clone quantification. Study-wide results and limits: Over 97% of effector molecules, but under 1% in naive cells, were held by clones with more than 20 RNA copies.

A remark on this clonotype: Antigen: not known.

Previously described methods with listed TCR primers produced the bulk TCR libraries. MiXCR, run by TCRdb on the PCR reads, gives a single entry per CDR3 protein. The sample includes 300,000 to 400,000 distinct CDR3 sequences, 20% to 25% of them seen just once. With RNA at 10%, 30% or 50%, naive CD8 libraries came from around 20,000 to 990,000 sorted cells. Naive CD8 T cells were sorted as CD8+CD4-CCR7+CD45RA+. Specimen: naive CD8+ T cells from blood, with Jurkat cell RNA spiked in. Subset denoted: FACS-sorted CD8+CD4-CCR7+CD45RA+ naive T cells. The receptor was derived from a human donor in good health. Some libraries in this study had Jurkat cell RNA spiked in.

In nucleotides, the CDR3 is TGTGCCTGGAGAGGGACTAGCGGGGGGGCCTACGAGCAGTACTTC. This sequence encodes CAWRGTSGGAYEQYF. The V gene is TRBV30, the J gene TRBJ2-7; 16 bases fit TRBD2. Germline trimming cut 3 bases from V and 2 bases from J; bases unmatched to any gene: 1. Germline CDR1 is GTSNPN and CDR2 is SVGIG (reference sequence). CDR3 length equals 15 residues.